The T cell receptor (beta chain) under discussion was sequenced for a study of CD8 T cells in ankylosing spondylitis. The V end was cut by 1 base, the J end by 9 bases, with 7 bases between. Germline V gives CDR1 LGHNA, CDR2 YNFKEQ. The CDR3 extends over 12 amino acids. TCRdb re-analysed the 5' RACE reads in MiXCR, keeping a single row per CDR3 protein. This table has 150,000 to 200,000 distinct CDR3 sequences, approximately 13% appearing once. The TCR originated in a female donor with ankylosing spondylitis or in good health (not recorded which). The material sequenced was blood, either unsorted or a sorted T cell fraction (not recorded which). The V and J genes are TRBV4-2 and TRBJ2-1; D is unresolved. The CDR3 loop is CASSQGIGEQFF. CDR3 nucleotides: TGTGCCAGCAGCCAAGGAATAGGTGAGCAGTTCTTC.